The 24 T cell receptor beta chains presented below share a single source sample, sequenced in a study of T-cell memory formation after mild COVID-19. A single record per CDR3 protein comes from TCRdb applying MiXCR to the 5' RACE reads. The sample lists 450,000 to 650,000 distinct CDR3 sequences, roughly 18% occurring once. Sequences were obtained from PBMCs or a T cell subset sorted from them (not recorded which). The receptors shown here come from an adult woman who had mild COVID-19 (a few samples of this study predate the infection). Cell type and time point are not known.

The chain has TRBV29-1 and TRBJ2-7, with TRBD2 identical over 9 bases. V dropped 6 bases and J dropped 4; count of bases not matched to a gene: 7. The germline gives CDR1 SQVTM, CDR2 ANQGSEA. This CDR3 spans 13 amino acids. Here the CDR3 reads CSVLAGEGYEQYF. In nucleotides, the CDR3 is TGCAGCGTCTTAGCGGGAGAGGGTTACGAGCAGTACTTC.

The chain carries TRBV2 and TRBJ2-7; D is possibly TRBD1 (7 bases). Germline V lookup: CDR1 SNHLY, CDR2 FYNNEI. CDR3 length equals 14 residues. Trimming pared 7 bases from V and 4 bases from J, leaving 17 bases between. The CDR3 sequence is CASTQGGHLYEQYF. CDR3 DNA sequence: TGTGCCAGCACTCAGGGGGGACACCTATACGAGCAGTACTTC.

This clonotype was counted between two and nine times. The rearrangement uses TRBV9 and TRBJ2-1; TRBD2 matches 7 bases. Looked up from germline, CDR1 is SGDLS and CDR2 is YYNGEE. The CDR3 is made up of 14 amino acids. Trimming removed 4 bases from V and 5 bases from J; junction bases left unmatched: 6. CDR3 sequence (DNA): TGTGCCAGCAGCACCTCCGGGACTAACAATGAGCAGTTCTTC. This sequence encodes CASSTSGTNNEQFF.

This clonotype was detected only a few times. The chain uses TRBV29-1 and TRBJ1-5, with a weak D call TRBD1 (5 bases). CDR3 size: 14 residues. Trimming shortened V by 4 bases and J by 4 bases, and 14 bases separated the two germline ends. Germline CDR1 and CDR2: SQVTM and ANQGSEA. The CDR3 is CSVAAGPRNQPQHF. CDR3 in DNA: TGCAGCGTTGCAGCGGGGCCCAGAAATCAGCCCCAGCATTTT.

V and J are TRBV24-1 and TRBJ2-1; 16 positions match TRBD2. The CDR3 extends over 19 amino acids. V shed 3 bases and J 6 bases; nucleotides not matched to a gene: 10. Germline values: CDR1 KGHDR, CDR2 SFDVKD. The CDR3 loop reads CATSDLSTGTSGRGNEQFF. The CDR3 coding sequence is TGTGCCACCAGTGATCTATCGACCGGGACTAGCGGGAGGGGCAATGAGCAGTTCTTC.

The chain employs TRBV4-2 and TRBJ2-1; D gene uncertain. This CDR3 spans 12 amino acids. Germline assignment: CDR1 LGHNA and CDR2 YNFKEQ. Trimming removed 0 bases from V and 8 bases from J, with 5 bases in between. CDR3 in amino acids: CASSQDDYEQFF. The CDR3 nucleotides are TGTGCCAGCAGCCAAGACGATTATGAGCAGTTCTTC.

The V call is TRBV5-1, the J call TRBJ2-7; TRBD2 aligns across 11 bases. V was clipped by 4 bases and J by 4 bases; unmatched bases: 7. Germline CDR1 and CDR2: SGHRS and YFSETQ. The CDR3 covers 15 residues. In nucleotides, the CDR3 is TGCGCCAGCAGCAAAGACGGGACTAGCGGATACGAGCAGTACTTC. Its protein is CASSKDGTSGYEQYF.

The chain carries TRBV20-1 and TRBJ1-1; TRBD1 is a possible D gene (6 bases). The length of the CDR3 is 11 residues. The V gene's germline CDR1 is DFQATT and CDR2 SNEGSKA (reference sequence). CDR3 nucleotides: TGCGCCAGGGGAAAGAACACTGAAGCTTTCTTT. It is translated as CARGKNTEAFF.

The CDR3 sequence is CAWSVWVGVAETQYF. The DNA for the CDR3 is TGTGCCTGGAGTGTCTGGGTCGGAGTAGCGGAGACCCAGTACTTC. V is TRBV30 and J is TRBJ2-5; D perhaps matches TRBD2 (5 bases). CDR1 GTSNPN and CDR2 SVGIG come from the germline V gene (reference sequence). This CDR3 is built from 15 residues. Between the trimmed V and J ends, which lost 0 bases and 5 bases, there was a span of 16 bases.

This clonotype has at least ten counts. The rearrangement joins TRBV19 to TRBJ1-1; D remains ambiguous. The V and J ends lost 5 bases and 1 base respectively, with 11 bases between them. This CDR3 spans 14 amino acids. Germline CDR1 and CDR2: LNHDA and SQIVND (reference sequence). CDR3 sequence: CASSPGVANTEAFF. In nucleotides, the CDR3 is TGTGCCAGTAGTCCCGGTGTAGCGAACACTGAAGCTTTCTTT.

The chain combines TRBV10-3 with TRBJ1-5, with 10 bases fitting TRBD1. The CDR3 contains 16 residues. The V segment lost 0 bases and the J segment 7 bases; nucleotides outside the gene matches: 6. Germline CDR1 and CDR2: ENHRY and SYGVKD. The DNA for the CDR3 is TGTGCCATCAGTGAGTCGGGTGGGACAGGGGTACAGCCCCAGCATTTT. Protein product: CAISESGGTGVQPQHF.

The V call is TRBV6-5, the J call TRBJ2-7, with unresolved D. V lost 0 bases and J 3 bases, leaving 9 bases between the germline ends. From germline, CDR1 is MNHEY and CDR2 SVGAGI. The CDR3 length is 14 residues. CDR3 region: CASSYSPGLYEQYF. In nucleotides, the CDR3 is TGTGCCAGCAGTTACTCCCCAGGCCTCTACGAGCAGTACTTC.

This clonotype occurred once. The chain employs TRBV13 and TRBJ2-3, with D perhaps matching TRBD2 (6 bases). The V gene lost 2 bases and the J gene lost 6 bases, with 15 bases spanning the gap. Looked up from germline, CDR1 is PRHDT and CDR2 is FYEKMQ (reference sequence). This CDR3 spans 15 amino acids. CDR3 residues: CASSLRAGIGDTQYF. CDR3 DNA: TGTGCCAGCAGCTTACGGGCGGGGATCGGGGATACGCAGTATTTT.

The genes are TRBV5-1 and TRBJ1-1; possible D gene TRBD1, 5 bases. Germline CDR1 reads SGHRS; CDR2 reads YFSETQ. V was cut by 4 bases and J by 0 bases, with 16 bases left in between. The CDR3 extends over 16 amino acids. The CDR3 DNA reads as TGCGCCAGCAGCGTGGGGGAGGGACTTCTGAACACTGAAGCTTTCTTT. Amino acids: CASSVGEGLLNTEAFF.

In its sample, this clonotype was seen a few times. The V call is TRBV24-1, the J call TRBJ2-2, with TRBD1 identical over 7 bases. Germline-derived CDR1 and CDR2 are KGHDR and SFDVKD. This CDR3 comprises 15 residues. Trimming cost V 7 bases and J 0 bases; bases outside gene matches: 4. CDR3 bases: TGTGCCACCAGCGCCGGGACAGCGAACACCGGGGAGCTGTTTTTT. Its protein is CATSAGTANTGELFF.

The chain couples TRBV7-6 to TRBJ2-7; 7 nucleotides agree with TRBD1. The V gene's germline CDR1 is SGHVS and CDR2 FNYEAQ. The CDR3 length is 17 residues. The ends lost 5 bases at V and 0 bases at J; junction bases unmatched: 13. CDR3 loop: CASSPEIPGQYSYEQYF. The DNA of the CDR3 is TGTGCCAGCAGCCCAGAAATACCGGGACAGTACTCCTACGAGCAGTACTTC. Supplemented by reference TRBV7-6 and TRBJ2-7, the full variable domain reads GAGVSQSPRYKVTKRGQDVALRCDPISGHVSLYWYRQALGQGPEFLTYFNYEAQQDKSGLPNDRFSAERPEGSISTLTIQRTEQRDSAMYRCASSPEIPGQYSYEQYFGPGTRLTVT.

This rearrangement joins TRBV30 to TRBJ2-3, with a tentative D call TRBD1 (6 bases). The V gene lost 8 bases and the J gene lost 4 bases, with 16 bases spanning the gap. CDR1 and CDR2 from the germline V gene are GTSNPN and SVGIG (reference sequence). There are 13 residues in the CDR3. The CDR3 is CAGSMGAADTQYF. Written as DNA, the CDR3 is TGTGCCGGATCGATGGGGGCTGCAGATACGCAGTATTTT.

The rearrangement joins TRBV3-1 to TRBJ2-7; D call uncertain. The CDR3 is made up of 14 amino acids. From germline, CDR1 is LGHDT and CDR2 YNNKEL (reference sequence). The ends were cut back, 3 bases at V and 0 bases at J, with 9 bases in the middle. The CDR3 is CASSHDRFSYEQYF. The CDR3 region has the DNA TGTGCCAGCAGCCACGATAGATTCTCCTACGAGCAGTACTTC.

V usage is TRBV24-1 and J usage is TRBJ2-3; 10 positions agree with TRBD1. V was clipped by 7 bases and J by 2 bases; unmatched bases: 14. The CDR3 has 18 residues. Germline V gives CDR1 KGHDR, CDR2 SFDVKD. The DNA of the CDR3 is TGTGCCACCAGCCCTGGGAGTGGGGGACAGGGGAACACAGATACGCAGTATTTT. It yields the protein CATSPGSGGQGNTDTQYF.

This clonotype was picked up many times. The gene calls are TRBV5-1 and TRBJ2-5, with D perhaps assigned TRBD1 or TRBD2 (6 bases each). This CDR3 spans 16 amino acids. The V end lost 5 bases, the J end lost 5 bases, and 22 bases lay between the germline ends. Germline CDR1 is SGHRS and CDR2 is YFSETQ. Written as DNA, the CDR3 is TGCGCCAGCAGTCGGGGGTCAGGGGCGTTTCGGGAGACCCAGTACTTC. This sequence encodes CASSRGSGAFRETQYF. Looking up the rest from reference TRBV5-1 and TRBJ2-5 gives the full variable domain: KAGVTQTPRYLIKTRGQQVTLSCSPISGHRSVSWYQQTPGQGLQFLFEYFSETQRNKGNFPGRFSGRQFSNSRSEMNVSTLELGDSALYLCASSRGSGAFRETQYFGPGTRLLVL.

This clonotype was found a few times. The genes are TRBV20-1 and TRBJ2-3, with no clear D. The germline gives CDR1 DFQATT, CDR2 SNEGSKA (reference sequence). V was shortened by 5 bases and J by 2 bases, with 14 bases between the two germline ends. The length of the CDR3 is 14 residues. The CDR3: CSAPSQAVTDTQYF. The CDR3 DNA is TGCAGTGCTCCCAGCCAGGCGGTCACAGATACGCAGTATTTT.

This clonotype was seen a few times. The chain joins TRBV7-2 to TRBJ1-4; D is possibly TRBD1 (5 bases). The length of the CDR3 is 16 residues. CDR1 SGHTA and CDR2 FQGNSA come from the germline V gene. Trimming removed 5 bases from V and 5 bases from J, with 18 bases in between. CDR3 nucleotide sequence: TGTGCCAGCAGCCCCTGGGCGGGACTACTCAATGAAAAACTGTTTTTT. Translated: CASSPWAGLLNEKLFF.

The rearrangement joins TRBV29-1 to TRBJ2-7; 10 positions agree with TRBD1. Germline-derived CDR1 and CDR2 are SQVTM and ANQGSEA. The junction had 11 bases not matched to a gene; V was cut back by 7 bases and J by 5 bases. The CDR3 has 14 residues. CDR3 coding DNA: TGCAGCGCGACATCCGGGACAGGGGAGAACGAGCAGTACTTC. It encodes CSATSGTGENEQYF.

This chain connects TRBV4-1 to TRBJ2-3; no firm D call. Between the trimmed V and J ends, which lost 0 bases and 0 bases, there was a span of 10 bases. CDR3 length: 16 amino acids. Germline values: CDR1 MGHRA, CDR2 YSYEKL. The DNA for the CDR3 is TGCGCCAGCAGCCAAGAGTGGGTGGGTAGCACAGATACGCAGTATTTT. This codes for CASSQEWVGSTDTQYF.